This T cell receptor (beta chain) was profiled in a study of shared clonotypes between healthy human individuals. The data were produced by immunoSEQ multiplex PCR, yet TCRdb's version contains in-frame clones alone and is incomplete. The repertoire has roughly 2,300,000 clones, 85% to 95% of them found once; the top ten carry 0.3% to 0.45%. The CDR3 has 15 residues. In germline, CDR1 is MDHEN, CDR2 SYDVKM. V was clipped by 5 bases and J by 5 bases; unmatched bases: 7. The chain has TRBV28 and TRBJ1-1, with 11 bases fitting TRBD1. The TCR comes from a man younger than 30 in good health. Some clones in this sample may be carry-over from other donors' samples. The specimen was naive CD4+ T cells from PBMCs. The subset was: CD45RA+ positively selected. As DNA, the CDR3 is TGTGCCAGCAGTCTTCGGACAGGGGGCTCTACTGAAGCTTTCTTT. Its translation: CASSLRTGGSTEAFF.